Listed here are 4 T cell receptor beta chains from one sample, sequenced in a study of OX40 agonist ivuxolimab in advanced cancers. Clones were sequenced by immunoSEQ multiplex PCR, and TCRdb holds only the in-frame ones, with some missing. Of some 61,000 clones listed, under 90% are singletons. This material consisted of CD4+ or CD8+ T cells sorted from blood, taken in a trial of the OX40 agonist ivuxolimab. The receptors stem from an adult with an advanced solid tumor such as melanoma, head and neck, liver or kidney cancer.

The J gene is TRBJ1-1, the V gene TRBV19; no clear D. Germline values: CDR1 LNHDA, CDR2 SQIVND (reference sequence). The CDR3 totals 11 residues. Trimming stripped 6 bases from V and 2 bases from J, with 4 bases between. This CDR3 reads CASRRNTEAFF. The CDR3 nucleotides read TGTGCCAGTAGAAGAAACACTGAAGCTTTCTTT.

This rearrangement joins TRBV5-1 to TRBJ2-3; D possibly corresponds to TRBD2 (6 bases). Germline V gene lookup returns CDR1 SGHRS and CDR2 YFSETQ. The V and J ends lost 1 base and 0 bases respectively, with 12 bases between them. The CDR3 consists of 16 residues. CDR3 sequence reads: CASSLTAGTSTDTQYF. The CDR3 DNA follows: TGCGCCAGCAGCTTGACGGCCGGGACTAGCACAGATACGCAGTATTTT. Filled out from reference TRBV5-1 and TRBJ2-3, the complete variable domain reads KAGVTQTPRYLIKTRGQQVTLSCSPISGHRSVSWYQQTPGQGLQFLFEYFSETQRNKGNFPGRFSGRQFSNSRSEMNVSTLELGDSALYLCASSLTAGTSTDTQYFGPGTRLTVL.

J is TRBJ2-1 and V is TRBV29-1; maybe TRBD2 (11 bases). V lost 7 bases to trimming and J lost 7 bases, with 32 bases between them. Germline V gives CDR1 SQVTM, CDR2 ANQGSEA. The CDR3 is 18 amino acids. CDR3 DNA sequence: TGCAGCGCTGGGGACAGGGGTGGGCTAGCGGGAGGACGGAATGAGCAGTTCTTC. Translated, it gives CSAGDRGGLAGGRNEQFF.

The genes are TRBV28 and TRBJ2-1; D is perhaps TRBD1 (5 bases). The CDR3 loop spans 11 amino acids. V lost 6 bases and J 15 bases, leaving 15 bases between the germline ends. Germline-derived CDR1 and CDR2 are MDHEN and SYDVKM. As DNA, the CDR3 is TGTGCCAGCAGCCAAACAGGTTTCGGGTTCTTC. It encodes CASSQTGFGFF. Based on the CDR3 plus reference TRBV28 and TRBJ2-1, the full variable domain is DVKVTQSSRYLVKRTGEKVFLECVQDMDHENMFWYRQDPGLGLRLIYFSYDVKMKEKGDIPEGYSVSREKKERFSLILESASTNQTSMYLCASSQTGFGFFGPGTRLTVL.